The entry below describes one TCR beta chain. Original processing methods: Estimates of nucleated cell counts were drawn from the amplification of reference gene primers. Only in-frame clones appear in the TCRdb table, and some are missing; sequencing was by immunoSEQ multiplex PCR. D and trimming were read from the DNA, whereas the V and J calls and clone size are those reported in that table. The sample contains fewer than 200,000 clones, 65% to 85% of which appear only once. These data are taken from a study of blood T cell repertoires in COVID-19. Study-wide background: The analysed material was cDNA or gDNA that came from T cells, B-cell-depleted T cells, or PBMCs.

This clonotype was sampled from a woman aged 45 to 65 in a cohort exposed to, infected with or recovered from COVID-19 (not recorded which). Sequencing was carried out using PBMCs or T cells enriched from blood (not recorded which).

CDR3 protein: CASSFRQANEQFF. CDR3 coding DNA: TGTGCCAGCAGCTTTCGACAGGCCAATGAGCAGTTCTTC. The chain combines TRBV3-1 (or the pseudogene TRBV3-2) with TRBJ2-1; tentatively, D is TRBD1 (6 bases). V lost 5 bases to trimming and J lost 6 bases, with 11 bases between them. The CDR3 spans 13 residues. Germline V gives CDR1 LGHDT, CDR2 YNNKEL (reference sequence).